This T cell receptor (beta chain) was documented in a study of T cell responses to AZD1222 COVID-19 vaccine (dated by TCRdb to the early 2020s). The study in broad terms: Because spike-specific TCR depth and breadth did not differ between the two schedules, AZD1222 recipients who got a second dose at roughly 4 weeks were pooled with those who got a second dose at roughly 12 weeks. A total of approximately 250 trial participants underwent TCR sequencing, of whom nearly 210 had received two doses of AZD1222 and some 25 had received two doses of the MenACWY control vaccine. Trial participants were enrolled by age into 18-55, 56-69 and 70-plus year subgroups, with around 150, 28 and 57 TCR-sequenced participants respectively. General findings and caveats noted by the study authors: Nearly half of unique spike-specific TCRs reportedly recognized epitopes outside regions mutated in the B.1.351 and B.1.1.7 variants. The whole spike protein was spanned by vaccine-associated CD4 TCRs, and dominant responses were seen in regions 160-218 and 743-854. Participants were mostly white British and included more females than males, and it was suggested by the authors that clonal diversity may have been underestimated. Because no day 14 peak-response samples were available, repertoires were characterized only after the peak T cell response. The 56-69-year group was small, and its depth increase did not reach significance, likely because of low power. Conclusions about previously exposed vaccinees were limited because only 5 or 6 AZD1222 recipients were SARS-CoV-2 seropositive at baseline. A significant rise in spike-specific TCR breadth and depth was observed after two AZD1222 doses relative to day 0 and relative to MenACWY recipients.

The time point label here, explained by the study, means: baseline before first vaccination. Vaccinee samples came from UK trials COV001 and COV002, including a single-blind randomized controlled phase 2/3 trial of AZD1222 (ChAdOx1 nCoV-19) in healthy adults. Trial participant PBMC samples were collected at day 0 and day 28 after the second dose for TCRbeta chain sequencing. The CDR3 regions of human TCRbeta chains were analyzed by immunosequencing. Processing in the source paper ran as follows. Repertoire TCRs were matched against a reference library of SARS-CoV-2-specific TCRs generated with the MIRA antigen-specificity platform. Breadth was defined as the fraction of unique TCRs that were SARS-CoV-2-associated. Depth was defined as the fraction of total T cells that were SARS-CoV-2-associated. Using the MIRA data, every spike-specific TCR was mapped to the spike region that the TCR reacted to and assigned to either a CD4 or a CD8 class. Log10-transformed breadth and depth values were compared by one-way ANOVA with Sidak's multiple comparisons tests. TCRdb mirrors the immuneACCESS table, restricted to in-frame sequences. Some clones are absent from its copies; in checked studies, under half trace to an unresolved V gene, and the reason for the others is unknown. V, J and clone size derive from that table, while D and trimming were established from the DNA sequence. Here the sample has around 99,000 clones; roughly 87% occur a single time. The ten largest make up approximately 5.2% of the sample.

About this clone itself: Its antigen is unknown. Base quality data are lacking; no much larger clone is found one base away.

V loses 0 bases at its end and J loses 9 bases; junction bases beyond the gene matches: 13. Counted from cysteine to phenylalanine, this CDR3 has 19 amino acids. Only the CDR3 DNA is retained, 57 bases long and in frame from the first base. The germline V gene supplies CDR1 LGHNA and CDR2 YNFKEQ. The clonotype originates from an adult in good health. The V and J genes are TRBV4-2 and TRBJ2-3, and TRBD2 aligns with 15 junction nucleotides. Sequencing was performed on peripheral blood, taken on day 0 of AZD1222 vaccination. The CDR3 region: CASSQDPSKLGTSGGTQYF. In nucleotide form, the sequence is TGTGCCAGCAGCCAAGATCCTTCCAAACTTGGGACTAGCGGGGGGACGCAGTATTTT.